This T cell receptor (beta chain) was found in a study of blood T cell repertoires in COVID-19. Study in general: Italy, Spain and the United States were the sources of the convalescent and acute COVID-19 samples. The cDNA or gDNA used as material had been derived from T cells, B-cell-depleted T cells, or PBMCs.

This clone has just one count. With 0 bases removed from V and 6 bases from J, the gap between germline ends came to 12 bases. Germline V gene data show CDR1 as LGHNA and CDR2 as YSLEER. The CDR3 contains 16 residues. Study processing details: For nucleated cells, counts were estimated from reference gene primer amplification. Sequencing was performed with immunoSEQ multiplex PCR; in TCRdb, only in-frame clones are kept and a portion is missing. The DNA gave D and trimming, while V, J and clone size come from that table. Of just under 50,000 clones in the sample, more than 70% were seen once. The receptor comes from a human donor in a cohort sampled during active COVID-19. The rearrangement uses TRBV4-3 and TRBJ1-6; no clear D. Material: peripheral blood. The CDR3 DNA reads as TGCGCCAGCAGCCAAGATCGGTGGGCTACTAATTCACCCCTCCACTTT. Protein: CASSQDRWATNSPLHF.